Listed here is a single T cell receptor beta chain. Samples underwent the assay at deep level. Genomic DNA of each subset was evenly split across several immunoSEQ plates. Authors' data handling: With immunoSEQ giving junction-only sequences and no quality scores, filtering differed. The protocol was immunoSEQ multiplex PCR, while the TCRdb copy is restricted to in-frame clones and leaves out a portion. The V and J calls and clone size were taken over from that table, and D and trimming were inferred from the DNA. The table records about 2 million clones, approximately 95% of them present only once. Terminally differentiated effector memory CD45RA+ cells were excluded from the naive CD8 cells, which were CD45RO-negative and positively selected for CCR7. The CDR3 contains 14 residues. In germline, CDR1 is LGHNA, CDR2 YSLEER. The V end lost 5 bases, the J end lost 2 bases, and 13 bases lay between the germline ends.

The sample belongs to a study of shared clonotypes between healthy human individuals. Study in general: Contributing individuals were a couple of females and three males aged 18 to 49.

The sample comprised naive CD8+ T cells sorted from blood. The source of this sequence is a man between 18 and 29 years old in good health. J is TRBJ2-7 and V is TRBV4-3; D is unclear. The CDR3 DNA reads as TGCGCCAGCAGCTTTACAGAATCGGCCTACGAGCAGTACTTC. Its protein product is CASSFTESAYEQYF.